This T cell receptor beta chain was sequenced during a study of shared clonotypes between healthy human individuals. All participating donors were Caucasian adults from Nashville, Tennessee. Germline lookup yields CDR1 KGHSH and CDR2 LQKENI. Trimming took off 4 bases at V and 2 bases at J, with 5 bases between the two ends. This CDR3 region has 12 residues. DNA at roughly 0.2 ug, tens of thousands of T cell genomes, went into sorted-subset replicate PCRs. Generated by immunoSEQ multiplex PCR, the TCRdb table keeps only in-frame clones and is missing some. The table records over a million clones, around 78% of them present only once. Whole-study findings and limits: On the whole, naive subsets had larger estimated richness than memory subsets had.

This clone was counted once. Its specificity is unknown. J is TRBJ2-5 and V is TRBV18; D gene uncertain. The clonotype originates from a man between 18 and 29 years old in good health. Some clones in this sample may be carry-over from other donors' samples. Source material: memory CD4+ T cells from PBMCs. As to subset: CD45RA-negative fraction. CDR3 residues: CASSLDQETQYF. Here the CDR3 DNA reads TGTGCCAGCTCACTCGATCAAGAGACCCAGTACTTC.